This TCR beta chain was profiled in a study of CD8 T cells in Susac syndrome. Random hexamers primed reverse transcription of about 0.5 to 1 ug RNA. immunoSEQ multiplex PCR amplified TCR beta CDR3 across 54 Vbeta, 13 Jbeta. TCRdb called the immunoSEQ multiplex PCR reads again in MiXCR, with one record for every CDR3 protein. This repertoire shows 400,000 or so distinct CDR3 sequences, around 85% found once; its top ten account for about 0.12%. Germline V CDR1 and CDR2: MNHEY, SMNVEV (reference sequence). Trimming pared 4 bases from V and 12 bases from J, leaving 24 bases between. This CDR3 comprises 15 residues. The multiple sclerosis control group comprised treatment-naive patients with stable or active relapsing-remitting disease. While CD8+ and CD4+ T cells were isolated negatively, TEMRA cells were enriched by FACS.

The specimen sequenced was CD8+ T cells from PBMCs. The genes are TRBV27 and TRBJ1-1, with D tentatively TRBD1 (5 bases). The receptor was derived from a human donor with multiple sclerosis. DNA of the CDR3: TGTGCCAGCAGTTATACCCCTCCGGGGCCCACCGGGTCTTTCTTT. Amino acid sequence: CASSYTPPGPTGSFF.